What follows are 31 T cell receptor beta chains derived from one specimen sequenced in a study of T cells in tumors after PD-1 blockade. Sequenced by immunoSEQ multiplex PCR; TCRdb stores in-frame clones only, minus some. The sample lists 20,000 or so clones, roughly 80% occurring once. The starting material was PBMCs, obtained after anti-PD-1 therapy. All receptors come from a human donor with advanced basal cell or squamous cell carcinoma (not recorded which).

The chain has TRBV10-3 and TRBJ2-7; no definite D call. The ends were cut back, 5 bases at V and 2 bases at J, with 4 bases in the middle. CDR1 and CDR2 from the germline V gene are ENHRY and SYGVKD. The CDR3 sequence is 11 residues long. CDR3 sequence reads: CAISSTYEQYF. CDR3 DNA sequence: TGTGCCATCAGTTCCACCTACGAGCAGTACTTC.

This clone was seen only once. The J gene is TRBJ2-3, the V gene TRBV14, with D possibly being TRBD1 (5 bases). CDR3 size: 15 residues. Trimming took off 0 bases at V and 8 bases at J, with 15 bases between the two ends. Germline CDR1 and CDR2: SGHDN and FVKESK. The DNA of the CDR3 is TGTGCCAGCAGCCAAGATATAACAGGCAGGCGTACGCAGTATTTT. It encodes CASSQDITGRRTQYF.

V and J are TRBV9 and TRBJ2-1; 11 bases align to TRBD2. The CDR3 contains 15 residues. Germline V lookup: CDR1 SGDLS, CDR2 YYNGEE. Germline trimming cut 0 bases from V and 6 bases from J; bases unmatched to any gene: 2. The chain's CDR3 is CASSVVLAGVNEQFF. The CDR3 region has the DNA TGTGCCAGCAGCGTAGTACTAGCGGGAGTCAATGAGCAGTTCTTC.

This clone was observed a single time. V usage is TRBV9 and J usage is TRBJ2-3; 11 bases map to TRBD2. CDR1 is SGDLS, CDR2 YYNGEE, per germline. This CDR3 comprises 16 residues. J lost 1 base, V lost 2 bases, and 3 bases had no gene match. This CDR3 is CASSVKTSGGTDTQYF. CDR3 nucleotides: TGTGCCAGCAGCGTCAAGACTAGCGGGGGCACAGATACGCAGTATTTT.

The chain combines TRBV7-3 with TRBJ2-6; 8 bases map to TRBD2. This CDR3 has 17 residues. V trimming: 5 bases; J trimming: 0 bases; junction bases outside the gene matches: 6. Germline CDR1 SGHTA, CDR2 FQGTGA. CDR3 sequence (DNA): TGTGCCAGCAGCCCGACCGGGACTAGCTCTGGGGCCAACGTCCTGACTTTC. Protein: CASSPTGTSSGANVLTF.

The chain combines TRBV6-5 with TRBJ1-2, with D possibly TRBD1 on 5 matching bases. The V gene's germline CDR1 is MNHEY and CDR2 SVGAGI. V was trimmed by 2 bases and J by 8 bases, leaving 18 bases between them. This CDR3 is built from 15 residues. Here the CDR3 reads CASSYAQGVGWGYTF. The CDR3 nucleotides read TGTGCCAGCAGTTACGCTCAGGGCGTTGGTTGGGGCTACACCTTC.

The rearrangement uses TRBV7-6 and TRBJ2-3, with 12 bases identical to TRBD2. J lost 4 bases, V lost 0 bases, and 5 bases had no gene match. The CDR3 is 17 amino acids. Germline-derived CDR1 and CDR2 are SGHVS and FNYEAQ. For the CDR3, the DNA is TGTGCCAGCAGCTTAGCCCCTAGCGGGAGGGCCTCAGATACGCAGTATTTT. Its translation is CASSLAPSGRASDTQYF.

The rearrangement links TRBV5-6 to TRBJ1-1; D is ambiguous. This CDR3 is 14 amino acids long. From germline, CDR1 is SGHDT and CDR2 YYEEEE. Trimming took 4 bases from V and 3 from J, leaving 13 bases between them. The DNA of the CDR3 is TGTGCCAGCAGCCGACCGGGTTCTTACACTGAAGCTTTCTTT. This sequence encodes CASSRPGSYTEAFF.

The chain is built from TRBV24-1 and TRBJ2-5, with 9 bases that match TRBD1. This CDR3 has 16 residues. Germline V lookup: CDR1 KGHDR, CDR2 SFDVKD. V gave up 4 bases and J gave up 5 bases; unmatched junction bases: 10. The CDR3 reads CATSDRQGVGWETQYF. The CDR3 DNA sequence: TGTGCCACCAGTGACCGACAGGGGGTCGGGTGGGAGACCCAGTACTTC.

This chain connects TRBV6-5 to TRBJ1-1, with a weak D call TRBD1 (5 bases). CDR1 and CDR2 from the germline V gene are MNHEY and SVGAGI. Trimming removed 6 bases at V and 4 bases at J, with 9 bases between. CDR3 length equals 12 residues. CDR3 coding DNA: TGTGCCAGCAGAGAGGGACTCACTGAAGCTTTCTTT. Protein sequence: CASREGLTEAFF.

This clone was found a few times. V gene TRBV27 combines with J gene TRBJ2-2; TRBD2 matches at 9 bases. The length of the CDR3 is 15 residues. Germline V gene lookup returns CDR1 MNHEY and CDR2 SMNVEV (reference sequence). The V and J ends lost 6 bases and 4 bases, in that order; junction bases with no gene match: 6. CDR3 sequence (DNA): TGTGCCAGCAGCCCCTTACTAGCGGGCACCGGGGAGCTGTTTTTT. Its translation is CASSPLLAGTGELFF.

The table lists this clone with a few counts. V is TRBV21-1 and J is TRBJ2-1; the table's D call, TRBD2, has no DNA check behind it. TRBV21-1 is a pseudogene locus. The CDR3 is made up of 15 amino acids. The CDR3 DNA sequence: TGTGCCAGCAGCAAGCGGGAGAGGTCCTACAATGAGCAGTTCTTC. Protein product: CASSKRERSYNEQFF.

In its sample, this clone was seen a few times. J is TRBJ2-1 and V is TRBV15; 8 bases align to TRBD2. The CDR3 is made up of 16 amino acids. In germline, CDR1 is LNHNV, CDR2 YYDKDF (reference sequence). V lost 0 bases to trimming and J lost 2 bases; unmatched junction nucleotides: 3. The CDR3 reads CATSRELAGAYNEQFF. In nucleotides, the CDR3 is TGTGCCACCAGCAGAGAGCTAGCGGGCGCCTACAATGAGCAGTTCTTC.

The chain uses TRBV15 and TRBJ2-3; 9 bases line up with TRBD2. The CDR3 spans 16 residues. Unmatched junction bases numbered 8, after V lost 4 bases and J lost 3 bases. Germline V gives CDR1 LNHNV, CDR2 YYDKDF (reference sequence). In DNA form, the CDR3 reads TGTGCCACCAGCACCGGCGGGAGGGCCGGGACAGATACGCAGTATTTT. Protein product: CATSTGGRAGTDTQYF.

The chain joins TRBV19 to TRBJ2-2; D possibly uses TRBD1 or TRBD2 (5 bases each). Germline V CDR1 and CDR2: LNHDA, SQIVND (reference sequence). This CDR3 contains 13 residues. V shed 4 bases and J shed 3 bases, with 6 bases lying between them. CDR3 in DNA: TGTGCCAGTAGTAGGGGGTACACCGGGGAGCTGTTTTTT. Translating it yields CASSRGYTGELFF.

The J gene is TRBJ2-3, the V gene TRBV7-8; D might be TRBD2 (5 bases). This CDR3 is built from 16 residues. Germline CDR1 and CDR2: SGHVS and FQNEAQ. V dropped 4 bases and J dropped 0 bases, with 14 bases sitting between them. The CDR3 reads CASSSTGGLSTDTQYF. The CDR3 DNA sequence: TGTGCCAGCAGCTCTACGGGCGGGCTAAGCACAGATACGCAGTATTTT.

The chain uses TRBV7-2 and TRBJ2-1; 8 bases agree with TRBD2. Germline V gene lookup returns CDR1 SGHTA and CDR2 FQGNSA. The CDR3 has 16 amino acids. Unmatched junction bases numbered 10, after V lost 5 bases and J lost 4 bases. DNA of the CDR3: TGTGCCAGCAGCACCTCGGTAGCGGGGCTTTACAATGAGCAGTTCTTC. Translated: CASSTSVAGLYNEQFF. Filled out from reference TRBV7-2 and TRBJ2-1, the complete variable domain reads GAGVSQSPSNKVTEKGKDVELRCDPISGHTALYWYRQSLGQGLEFLIYFQGNSAPDKSGLPSDRFSAERTGGSVSTLTIQRTQQEDSAVYLCASSTSVAGLYNEQFFGPGTRLTVL.

The chain is built from TRBV5-4 and TRBJ2-7, with TRBD2 matching 7 bases. Per the germline V gene, CDR1 is SGHNT and CDR2 is YYREEE (reference sequence). V lost 1 base to trimming and J lost 5 bases; unmatched junction nucleotides: 9. The CDR3 contains 15 residues. The CDR3, as DNA: TGTGCCAGCAGCTTGAGGGACTATGATTGGAACGAGCAGTACTTC. It is translated as CASSLRDYDWNEQYF.

The chain recombines TRBV5-6 with TRBJ2-3; D call uncertain. The CDR3 extends over 12 amino acids. Trimming removed 1 base from V and 5 bases from J, with 5 bases in between. From germline, CDR1 is SGHDT and CDR2 YYEEEE. The CDR3 DNA reads TGTGCCAGCAGCTTGAGTATAGATACGCAGTATTTT. Protein: CASSLSIDTQYF.

This clone was counted only a few times. CDR3 sequence reads: CASSASPSVTGELFF. The CDR3 DNA reads as TGCGCCAGCAGCGCCTCCCCTAGCGTCACCGGGGAGCTGTTTTTT. The chain combines TRBV5-1 with TRBJ2-2, with D perhaps TRBD2 (6 bases). CDR1 and CDR2 from the germline V gene are SGHRS and YFSETQ. The CDR3 is 15 amino acids. V lost 4 bases and J 4 bases, leaving 14 bases between the germline ends.

The chain couples TRBV24-1 to TRBJ2-3; possibly TRBD1 or TRBD2 for D (5 bases each). Germline V lookup: CDR1 KGHDR, CDR2 SFDVKD. The CDR3 length is 14 residues. V was cut by 6 bases and J by 7 bases, with 16 bases left in between. This chain's CDR3 is CATSKTGARHTQYF. CDR3 in DNA: TGTGCCACCAGTAAGACCGGGGCGCGGCATACGCAGTATTTT.

The gene calls are TRBV28 and TRBJ2-7; D ambiguous. V was shortened by 2 bases and J by 2 bases, with 16 bases between the two germline ends. The CDR3 length is 16 residues. The germline V gene has CDR1 MDHEN and CDR2 SYDVKM. The CDR3 bases are TGTGCCAGCAGTTTAGATCCCCGACGTACTACCTACGAGCAGTACTTC. Its protein product is CASSLDPRRTTYEQYF.

The chain uses TRBV4-1 and TRBJ2-3, with TRBD1 matching over 10 bases. This CDR3 contains 15 residues. V lost 3 bases and J lost 3; bases outside the gene matches: 3. Germline V CDR1 and CDR2: MGHRA, YSYEKL. As DNA, the CDR3 is TGCGCCAGCAGCCACTCGGGACAGGGGACAGATACGCAGTATTTT. It encodes CASSHSGQGTDTQYF.

V usage is TRBV4-2 and J usage is TRBJ2-5; weak D call: TRBD1 (6 bases). The J call may be faulty, since TRBJ2-7 better matches the DNA end. This CDR3 is 16 amino acids long. CDR1 and CDR2 from the germline V gene are LGHNA and YNFKEQ. The CDR3 bases are TGTGCCAGCAGCCAAGAAAGGGACACAAGCTCCTACGAGCAGTACTTC. The encoded protein is CASSQERDTSSYEQYF.

This clone was observed a handful of times. V and J are TRBV19 and TRBJ1-5; possible D gene TRBD1, 5 bases. V gave up 11 bases and J gave up 2 bases, with 13 bases separating them. Germline V gene data show CDR1 as LNHDA and CDR2 as SQIVND (reference sequence). CDR3 length equals 13 residues. CDR3 amino acids: CASGGTGNQPQHF. CDR3 sequence (DNA): TGTGCCTCCGGGGGAACGGGCAATCAGCCCCAGCATTTT.

The chain uses TRBV28 and TRBJ2-3, with D unclear. Looked up from germline, CDR1 is MDHEN and CDR2 is SYDVKM. The length of the CDR3 is 12 residues. V lost 5 bases and J lost 2, with 5 bases in between. CDR3: CASSDNTDTQYF. In nucleotides, the CDR3 is TGTGCCAGCAGTGACAACACAGATACGCAGTATTTT.

The sample holds a few counts of this clone. The chain uses TRBV4-1 and TRBJ1-5; 7 bases line up with TRBD1. There are 15 residues in the CDR3. The ends lost 4 bases at V and 10 bases at J; junction bases unmatched: 13. Germline V gene sequence: CDR1 MGHRA, CDR2 YSYEKL. CDR3 in DNA: TGCGCCAGCAGCCTTACTGGGACAGTTGAACACCCCCAGCATTTT. It specifies CASSLTGTVEHPQHF.

The V gene is TRBV19, the J gene TRBJ2-6, with 7 bases that match TRBD2. From germline, CDR1 is LNHDA and CDR2 SQIVND (reference sequence). The length of the CDR3 is 15 residues. The trim removed 6 bases at V and 1 base at J, leaving 3 bases unmatched. This chain's CDR3 is CASSRGGSGANVLTF. The CDR3 nucleotides are TGTGCCAGTAGCCGCGGGGGTTCTGGGGCCAACGTCCTGACTTTC.

This sequence joins TRBV4-1 and TRBJ2-1; 12 positions match TRBD1. V gave up 4 bases and J gave up 8 bases; unmatched junction bases: 9. From germline, CDR1 is MGHRA and CDR2 YSYEKL. The CDR3 totals 16 residues. The CDR3 here is CASSRDRGRVVDEQFF. The CDR3 region has the DNA TGCGCCAGCAGCCGGGACAGGGGGCGCGTAGTGGATGAGCAGTTCTTC.

This clone appeared a single time. The chain carries TRBV25-1 and TRBJ2-3; D perhaps matches TRBD1 (6 bases). Germline V gene lookup returns CDR1 MGHDK and CDR2 SYGVNS. V was shortened by 4 bases and J by 5 bases, with 10 bases between the two germline ends. CDR3 length equals 13 residues. Here the CDR3 reads CASSARGQDTQYF. The CDR3 coding sequence is TGTGCCAGCAGTGCCAGGGGACAAGATACGCAGTATTTT. The whole variable domain, remainder taken from reference TRBV25-1 and TRBJ2-3, is EADIYQTPRYLVIGTGKKITLECSQTMGHDKMYWYQQDPGMELHLIHYSYGVNSTEKGDLSSESTVSRIRTEHFPLTLESARPSHTSQYLCASSARGQDTQYFGPGTRLTVL.

This sequence joins TRBV3-1 (or the pseudogene TRBV3-2) and TRBJ2-2; 7 bases are shared with TRBD1. Trimming took 7 bases from V and 3 from J; bases not matched to a gene: 17. CDR3 length: 18 amino acids. Germline CDR1 and CDR2: LGHDT and YNNKEL (reference sequence). Here the CDR3 DNA reads TGTGCCAGCACACCGAGGGATAGGGGGCGACTGGACACCGGGGAGCTGTTTTTT. The encoded protein is CASTPRDRGRLDTGELFF.